A single sample is the source of the 19 T cell receptor beta chains below, sequenced in a study of cytomegalovirus exposure and HLA in healthy donors. The PCR had 60 Vbeta and 13 Jbeta primers. The repertoire was sequenced with immunoSEQ multiplex PCR; TCRdb's copy has only in-frame clones and lacks some. The sample records approximately 220,000 clones, about 70% being singletons. Sequencing was performed on PBMCs. The receptor set was obtained from a woman between 25 and 40 years old in good health and CMV-seronegative.

In regard to this clone: A read error may account for a junction end that differs from germline. This chain links TRBV10-3 with TRBJ2-7, with 10 bases lining up with TRBD2. The CDR3 is 13 residues long. Germline CDR1 is ENHRY and CDR2 is SYGVKD. The CDR3 DNA reads TGTGCCATCAGTGAGTCGAGGTCTAGCGGGGGCCAGTTC. This codes for CAISESRSSGGQF.

This chain joins TRBV6-1 and TRBJ2-1; D is possibly TRBD2 (5 bases). V was trimmed by 10 bases and J by 0 bases, leaving 10 bases between them. CDR1 is MNHNS, CDR2 SASEGT, per germline. This CDR3 has 13 amino acids. The CDR3 nucleotides read TGTGCCACCCGGACTGACTCCTACAATGAGCAGTTCTTC. Translation: CATRTDSYNEQFF.

This clone appeared a few times. The chain employs TRBV30 and TRBJ1-2, with D hard to call. CDR1 is GTSNPN and CDR2 is SVGIG in the germline V gene (reference sequence). V dropped 3 bases and J dropped 5 bases, with 19 bases sitting between them. This CDR3 is built from 15 residues. As DNA, the CDR3 is TGTGCCTGGAGCGACTACATGTTTTTTAAATATGGCTACACCTTC. This translates into CAWSDYMFFKYGYTF. Full variable domain (outside the CDR3, taken from reference TRBV30 and TRBJ1-2): SQTIHQWPATLVQPVGSPLSLECTVEGTSNPNLYWYRQAAGRGLQLLFYSVGIGQISSEVPQNLSASRPQDRQFILSSKKLLLSDSGFYLCAWSDYMFFKYGYTFGSGTRLTVV.

CDR3 loop: CATSFEREPTKTQYF. CDR3 coding DNA: TGTGCCACCAGCTTCGAGCGGGAGCCCACCAAGACCCAGTACTTC. The chain joins TRBV15 to TRBJ2-5, with 8 bases matching TRBD2. CDR3 size: 15 residues. Trimming cost V 5 bases and J 6 bases; bases outside gene matches: 11. The germline gives CDR1 LNHNV, CDR2 YYDKDF (reference sequence).

V gene TRBV16 combines with J gene TRBJ1-4; D not resolved. Germline-derived CDR1 and CDR2 are KGHSY and FQNENV. Trimming removed 0 bases at V and 4 bases at J, with 6 bases between. The CDR3 has 14 residues. The chain's CDR3 is CASSQSPSNEKLFF. The CDR3 DNA is TGTGCCAGCAGCCAATCCCCCAGTAATGAAAAACTGTTTTTT.

V is TRBV29-1 and J is TRBJ2-3; possible D gene TRBD1, 6 bases. V was cut by 4 bases and J by 3 bases, with 11 bases left in between. CDR3 length: 13 amino acids. In germline, CDR1 is SQVTM, CDR2 ANQGSEA. The CDR3 coding sequence is TGCAGCGTTGGTAGCCAGGGGACAGATACGCAGTATTTT. As protein: CSVGSQGTDTQYF.

This clone was seen a handful of times. This chain joins TRBV2 and TRBJ1-5, with D possibly being TRBD1 (5 bases). The germline gives CDR1 SNHLY, CDR2 FYNNEI. Trimming took off 4 bases at V and 0 bases at J, with 10 bases between the two ends. This CDR3 has 15 residues. CDR3 residues: CASSVSGNSNQPQHF. The CDR3 nucleotides are TGTGCCAGCAGTGTATCAGGGAATAGCAATCAGCCCCAGCATTTT. The complete variable domain, with remaining parts taken from reference TRBV2 and TRBJ1-5, reads EPEVTQTPSHQVTQMGQEVILRCVPISNHLYFYWYRQILGQKVEFLVSFYNNEISEKSEIFDDQFSVERPDGSNFTLKIRSTKLEDSAMYFCASSVSGNSNQPQHFGDGTRLSIL.

The rearrangement joins TRBV7-2 to TRBJ2-2; 12 nucleotides match TRBD2. Looked up from germline, CDR1 is SGHTA and CDR2 is FQGNSA. J was trimmed by 3 bases and V by 5 bases; bases with no gene match: 4. The CDR3 runs to 16 residues. The chain's CDR3 is CASSRTSGGYTGELFF. The DNA of the CDR3 is TGTGCCAGCAGCCGAACTAGCGGGGGGTACACCGGGGAGCTGTTTTTT.

The rearrangement links TRBV10-3 to TRBJ2-5; tentative D call: TRBD1 (5 bases). V lost 2 bases, J lost 1 base, and 5 bases lay in between. The CDR3 length is 13 residues. CDR1 is ENHRY, CDR2 SYGVKD, per germline. The CDR3 loop is CAISERGQETQYF. In DNA, the CDR3 is TGTGCCATCAGTGAGAGGGGCCAAGAGACCCAGTACTTC.

Details on this clone: An end of the junction differs from the germline gene, which may be a read error. The chain carries TRBV7-9 and TRBJ1-1; 11 bases align to TRBD1. This CDR3 spans 15 amino acids. The germline CDR1 and CDR2 sequences are SEHNR and FQNEAQ (reference sequence). This CDR3 is CSSSARTGGDTEAFF. The CDR3 DNA is TGTTCCAGCAGCGCTAGGACAGGGGGCGACACTGAAGCTTTCTTT.

The J gene is TRBJ1-2, the V gene TRBV19; TRBD1 might be the D (5 bases). The V gene's germline CDR1 is LNHDA and CDR2 SQIVND (reference sequence). V was pared by 0 bases and J by 3 bases, with 17 bases between. This CDR3 comprises 17 residues. This CDR3 is CASSIDLGGEGYYGYTF. CDR3 DNA sequence: TGTGCCAGTAGTATAGATCTCGGGGGAGAAGGATACTATGGCTACACCTTC.

The CDR3 nucleotides are TGTGCCAGCAGCGAACCCGGGACTAGCCCCGGGGAGCTGTTTTTT. Amino acids: CASSEPGTSPGELFF. The J gene is TRBJ2-2, the V gene TRBV5-6, with TRBD2 matching over 9 bases. The CDR3 sequence is 15 residues long. Germline CDR1 SGHDT, CDR2 YYEEEE. V lost 4 bases and J lost 6; bases outside the gene matches: 7.

Ten or more counts support this clone. V usage is TRBV6-1 and J usage is TRBJ2-3, with 10 bases matching TRBD2. Trimming at V came to 2 bases and at J to 4 bases, leaving 3 bases not matched to a gene. Looked up from germline, CDR1 is MNHNS and CDR2 is SASEGT. The CDR3 is made up of 15 amino acids. The CDR3 sequence: CASSEMSGGADTQYF. The CDR3 DNA follows: TGTGCCAGCAGTGAAATGAGCGGGGGGGCAGATACGCAGTATTTT.

With regard to this clone: The junction does not match germline at one end; this may be a read error. Here the CDR3 DNA reads TGTGCCAGCAGCGAAGCGACTAGCGGGTACAATGAGCAGTTCTTC. Its translation: CASSEATSGYNEQFF. The genes are TRBV6-1 and TRBJ2-1; 10 nucleotides agree with TRBD2. The CDR3 is 15 amino acids. Germline V gene sequence: CDR1 MNHNS, CDR2 SASEGT.

V and J are TRBV27 and TRBJ1-2, with 9 bases matching TRBD1. The V and J ends lost 8 bases and 6 bases, in that order; junction bases with no gene match: 10. CDR1 is MNHEY and CDR2 is SMNVEV in the germline V gene (reference sequence). CDR3 length equals 14 residues. The DNA for the CDR3 is TGTGCCAGCGGGAGGACAGGGGAGTTGAATGGCTACACCTTC. It is translated as CASGRTGELNGYTF.

The CDR3 coding sequence is TGTGCCAGCAGCTTAATACGGTTCAATTCACCCCTCCACTTT. Translated: CASSLIRFNSPLHF. V usage is TRBV7-2 and J usage is TRBJ1-6; D unclear. The CDR3 spans 14 residues. Germline CDR1 is SGHTA and CDR2 is FQGNSA. Trimming stripped 2 bases from V and 7 bases from J, with 9 bases between.

The J gene is TRBJ2-7, the V gene TRBV19; D gene unclear. The CDR3 has 12 residues. V was pared by 8 bases and J by 3 bases, with 11 bases between. Germline lookup yields CDR1 LNHDA and CDR2 SQIVND (reference sequence). The CDR3 DNA reads as TGTGCCAGTTCCCAAACACGCTACGAGCAGTACTTC. It codes for CASSQTRYEQYF.

This clone was seen a few times. The chain couples TRBV19 to TRBJ1-1; D is undetermined. V dropped 2 bases and J dropped 1 base, with 5 bases sitting between them. This CDR3 spans 13 amino acids. Germline-derived CDR1 and CDR2 are LNHDA and SQIVND (reference sequence). The CDR3 spells CASSITANTEAFF. CDR3 nucleotides: TGTGCCAGTAGTATAACAGCGAACACTGAAGCTTTCTTT.

This clone appeared once. CDR3 sequence: CASSLVVSGANVLTF. In nucleotides, the CDR3 is TGCGCCAGCAGCTTGGTCGTGTCTGGGGCCAACGTCCTGACTTTC. The V gene is TRBV5-1, the J gene TRBJ2-6; D ambiguous. The germline gives CDR1 SGHRS, CDR2 YFSETQ. CDR3 length: 15 residues. Trimming removed 0 bases at V and 1 base at J, with 5 bases between.